The 24 T cell receptor beta chains presented below share a single source sample, sequenced in a study of blood T cell repertoires in COVID-19. The assay was immunoSEQ multiplex PCR, and TCRdb's table has in-frame clones only and misses some. Of tens of thousands of clones listed, approximately 80% are singletons. The material sequenced was peripheral blood. The receptors stem from a man aged 80 or over with active COVID-19.

This clone appeared a few times. This rearrangement joins TRBV11-2 to TRBJ2-3; possible D gene TRBD2, 6 bases. The length of the CDR3 is 13 residues. V gave up 4 bases and J gave up 3 bases, with 8 bases separating them. Germline V gives CDR1 SGHAT, CDR2 FQNNGV. The CDR3 region is CASSSGLTDTQYF. The CDR3 DNA reads TGTGCCAGCAGCTCGGGACTGACAGATACGCAGTATTTT.

The rearrangement links TRBV4-3 to TRBJ2-2, with 8 bases matching TRBD1. Germline loops: CDR1 LGHNA, CDR2 YSLEER. The CDR3 sequence is 17 residues long. Germline trimming cut 2 bases from V and 3 bases from J; bases unmatched to any gene: 8. DNA for the CDR3: TGCGCCAGCAGCCAAACAGGGGGGTTCTTGGACACCGGGGAGCTGTTTTTT. Amino acid sequence: CASSQTGGFLDTGELFF.

The chain employs TRBV9 and TRBJ2-2, with TRBD1 matching 7 bases. The junction had 2 bases not matched to a gene; V was cut back by 1 base and J by 2 bases. CDR1 is SGDLS, CDR2 YYNGEE, per germline. The CDR3 runs 15 residues. CDR3 DNA sequence: TGTGCCAGCAGCGTACAGGGGGTTAACACCGGGGAGCTGTTTTTT. It translates to CASSVQGVNTGELFF.

This chain links TRBV7-8 with TRBJ2-3; 7 bases agree with TRBD2. Germline V gives CDR1 SGHVS, CDR2 FQNEAQ. CDR3 size: 14 residues. V shed 4 bases, J shed 2 bases, and the junction held 3 bases outside the gene matches. DNA of the CDR3: TGTGCCAGCAGCTCTAAGCGGGACACAGATACGCAGTATTTT. Protein sequence: CASSSKRDTDTQYF.

As for this clone: At one end, the junction sequence differs from germline, possibly due to a read error. J is TRBJ2-2 and V is TRBV7-7; 8 bases map to TRBD1. The CDR3 covers 15 residues. The germline CDR1 and CDR2 sequences are SSHAT and FNYEAQ (reference sequence). CDR3 sequence (DNA): TGTGCTAGCACCAAGACAGGGGCAAACACCGGGGAGCTGTTTTTT. Amino acids: CASTKTGANTGELFF.

This clone is a singleton in its sample. V is TRBV9 and J is TRBJ2-1, with D perhaps TRBD2 (6 bases). The V and J ends lost 1 base and 5 bases respectively, with 13 bases between them. The germline V gene encodes CDR1 SGDLS and CDR2 YYNGEE. The CDR3 consists of 15 residues. The CDR3 DNA reads TGTGCCAGCAGCGTATTGGGGGGAAATAACAATGAGCAGTTCTTC. It yields the protein CASSVLGGNNNEQFF.

The genes are TRBV6-2 or TRBV6-3 and TRBJ2-7, with 10 bases identical to TRBD2. The germline gives CDR1 MNHEY, CDR2 SVGEGT. The CDR3 has 16 residues. V gave up 2 bases and J gave up 0 bases; unmatched junction bases: 4. The CDR3 nucleotides are TGTGCCAGCAGTTACGTTAGCGGGGGGCTCTCCTACGAGCAGTACTTC. As protein: CASSYVSGGLSYEQYF.

This clone was counted a few times. The rearrangement joins TRBV6-1 to TRBJ1-5, with TRBD1 matching over 9 bases. V lost 1 base to trimming and J lost 6 bases; unmatched junction nucleotides: 7. The V gene's germline CDR1 is MNHNS and CDR2 SASEGT. The CDR3 is made up of 16 amino acids. The CDR3 region has the DNA TGTGCCAGCAGTGAAGGGACAGGGGCAGATCCTCAGCCCCAGCATTTT. This sequence encodes CASSEGTGADPQPQHF.

The J gene is TRBJ2-7, the V gene TRBV4-1; TRBD2 is a possible D gene (6 bases). Trimming took off 4 bases at V and 5 bases at J, with 18 bases between the two ends. The length of the CDR3 is 15 residues. Germline V CDR1 and CDR2: MGHRA, YSYEKL. The CDR3 is CASSRTGRITDEQYF. Here the CDR3 DNA reads TGCGCCAGCAGCCGAACCGGGAGAATTACGGACGAGCAGTACTTC.

The CDR3 loop is CASSPRTSGRVGELFF. The CDR3 DNA follows: TGTGCCAGCAGTCCGAGGACTAGCGGGAGAGTCGGGGAGCTGTTTTTT. The chain combines TRBV27 with TRBJ2-2; 13 positions agree with TRBD2. Looked up from germline, CDR1 is MNHEY and CDR2 is SMNVEV (reference sequence). The V and J ends lost 5 bases and 7 bases, in that order; junction bases with no gene match: 7. The CDR3 runs 16 residues.

The count of this clone is one. The chain is built from TRBV7-6 and TRBJ2-7, with a possible D match to TRBD2 (5 bases). This CDR3 is 14 amino acids long. The germline gives CDR1 SGHVS, CDR2 FNYEAQ. V was trimmed by 4 bases and J by 6 bases, leaving 16 bases between them. CDR3 nucleotide sequence: TGTGCCAGCAGCTCTAGCCACCAGGTCGGCGAGCAGTACTTC. Amino acid sequence: CASSSSHQVGEQYF.

This clone was counted once. V and J are TRBV19 and TRBJ1-1, with D perhaps TRBD1 (6 bases). Trimming stripped 6 bases from V and 4 bases from J, with 12 bases between. From germline, CDR1 is LNHDA and CDR2 SQIVND (reference sequence). This CDR3 is 13 amino acids long. CDR3 amino acids: CASRDRLSTEAFF. As DNA, the CDR3 is TGTGCCAGTAGGGACAGATTGAGCACTGAAGCTTTCTTT.

The chain recombines TRBV5-6 with TRBJ2-1, with 7 bases lining up with TRBD2. CDR1 and CDR2 from the germline V gene are SGHDT and YYEEEE. The CDR3 is 16 amino acids. The J segment lost 4 bases and the V segment lost 1 base, leaving 8 bases of the junction unmatched. The CDR3 here is CASSLYAGEQYNEQFF. The DNA for the CDR3 is TGTGCCAGCAGCTTGTATGCGGGGGAACAATACAATGAGCAGTTCTTC.

The chain has TRBV4-3 and TRBJ2-1, with D unclear. V lost 0 bases and J 8 bases, leaving 8 bases between the germline ends. From germline, CDR1 is LGHNA and CDR2 YSLEER. There are 13 residues in the CDR3. In DNA form, the CDR3 reads TGCGCCAGCAGCCAAGAAATGGTAGATGAGCAGTTCTTC. Protein product: CASSQEMVDEQFF.

V and J are TRBV7-9 and TRBJ2-3; TRBD2 matches at 13 bases. V shed 5 bases, J shed 5 bases, and the junction held 7 bases outside the gene matches. This CDR3 has 16 residues. The V gene's germline CDR1 is SEHNR and CDR2 FQNEAQ (reference sequence). CDR3 loop: CASSEGTSGMRDTQYF. For the CDR3, the DNA is TGTGCCAGCAGCGAGGGGACTAGCGGGATGAGAGATACGCAGTATTTT.

The chain's CDR3 is CASGGGEYNEQFF. The CDR3 coding sequence is TGTGCCAGCGGCGGGGGGGAGTACAATGAGCAGTTCTTC. The gene calls are TRBV9 and TRBJ2-1; 9 bases match TRBD2. CDR3 length: 13 residues. Trimming took 7 bases from V and 4 from J; bases not matched to a gene: 3. Germline assignment: CDR1 SGDLS and CDR2 YYNGEE.

The J gene is TRBJ1-6, the V gene TRBV7-2; TRBD1 matches at 10 bases. In germline, CDR1 is SGHTA, CDR2 FQGNSA. CDR3 length: 19 amino acids. V shed 1 base and J 6 bases; nucleotides not matched to a gene: 12. The CDR3: CASSLVMVSGTGVNSPLHF. Written as DNA, the CDR3 is TGTGCCAGCAGCTTAGTAATGGTCTCCGGGACAGGGGTTAATTCACCCCTCCACTTT.

The chain uses TRBV10-3 and TRBJ1-1; perhaps TRBD1 as D (6 bases). V was shortened by 7 bases and J by 4 bases, with 16 bases between the two germline ends. This CDR3 has 14 residues. Germline CDR1 and CDR2: ENHRY and SYGVKD. This CDR3 is CAIMDGGAPTEAFF. In DNA, the CDR3 is TGTGCCATCATGGACGGGGGGGCCCCCACTGAAGCTTTCTTT.

This sequence joins TRBV25-1 and TRBJ2-7; D is perhaps TRBD2 (6 bases). This CDR3 contains 14 residues. With 2 bases removed from V and 6 bases from J, the gap between germline ends came to 14 bases. CDR1 is MGHDK and CDR2 is SYGVNS in the germline V gene. This CDR3 is CASSEGWGVGEQYF. For the CDR3, the DNA is TGTGCCAGCAGTGAAGGGTGGGGGGTAGGCGAGCAGTACTTC.

This chain uses TRBV12-5 with TRBJ2-3, with 8 bases matching TRBD1. The CDR3 is 16 residues long. Germline trimming cut 5 bases from V and 2 bases from J; bases unmatched to any gene: 9. CDR1 and CDR2 from the germline V gene are LGHNT and FRNRAP. CDR3 region: CASGPGDRRSTDTQYF. The CDR3, as DNA: TGTGCTAGTGGTCCGGGGGACAGGCGCTCCACAGATACGCAGTATTTT.

V and J are TRBV6-1 and TRBJ2-6; the D gene is possibly TRBD1 (5 bases). The germline V gene encodes CDR1 MNHNS and CDR2 SASEGT. V was trimmed by 3 bases and J by 4 bases, leaving 13 bases between them. The CDR3 contains 16 residues. The DNA for the CDR3 is TGTGCCAGCAGTGAGTCAGGGTACGCCGGGGCCAACGTCCTGACTTTC. It translates to CASSESGYAGANVLTF.

The DNA for the CDR3 is TGTGCCAGCAGTCGGACCCCGGGGGTAACCCAGTACTTC. It is translated as CASSRTPGVTQYF. The V and J genes are TRBV6-2 or TRBV6-3 and TRBJ2-5, with D possibly being TRBD2 (6 bases). Deletions cut 5 bases from V and 8 bases from J, with 15 bases between. The germline V gene has CDR1 MNHEY and CDR2 SVGEGT. This CDR3 comprises 13 residues.

The chain employs TRBV19 and TRBJ2-7; 8 bases map to TRBD2. The germline V gene has CDR1 LNHDA and CDR2 SQIVND (reference sequence). Trimming cost V 5 bases and J 0 bases; bases outside gene matches: 9. This CDR3 comprises 16 residues. Here the CDR3 reads CASSAQGAGVSYEQYF. The CDR3 DNA reads as TGTGCCAGTAGTGCCCAGGGAGCGGGAGTCTCCTACGAGCAGTACTTC.

The V gene is TRBV18, the J gene TRBJ2-3; 7 bases line up with TRBD1. The CDR3 length is 14 residues. CDR1 KGHSH and CDR2 LQKENI come from the germline V gene. V was clipped by 4 bases and J by 2 bases; unmatched bases: 3. In DNA form, the CDR3 reads TGTGCCAGCTCACGGGGACAGAACACAGATACGCAGTATTTT. Amino acid sequence: CASSRGQNTDTQYF.